The clone carrying this T cell receptor (beta chain) was found many times. Every cDNA TCR molecule received its own unique molecular identifier. Each CDR3 protein gets one entry after TCRdb re-called the 5' RACE reads with MiXCR. The repertoire consists of 39,000 or so distinct CDR3 sequences, with over 9.5% occurring once and the leading ten covering more than 15%. The time point here: blood at routine non-recurrence follow-up after resection. From tumor, nontumor lung or frozen PBMC, whole RNA was taken unsorted for sequencing. This specimen belongs to a study of spatial heterogeneity in lung cancer. Overall study: Donation came from some 73 patients with untreated early-stage non-small cell lung cancer. For the average unique TCR and UMI combination, more than 8.5 occurrences appeared in raw reads.

The receptor's source is a female donor with early-stage non-small cell lung cancer. The sequenced sample was PBMCs, obtained at follow-up.

CDR3 amino acids: CASSLDTGSGQPQHF. Here the CDR3 DNA reads TGCGCCAGCAGCTTGGACACAGGGTCCGGTCAGCCCCAGCATTTT. The V and J genes are TRBV5-1 and TRBJ1-5; maybe TRBD1 (6 bases). V was clipped by 0 bases and J by 6 bases, with 13 bases between them. Germline V lookup: CDR1 SGHRS, CDR2 YFSETQ. The CDR3 contains 15 residues.